The entry below describes one TCR beta chain. This record comes from a study of control samples from healthy donors and cancer patients. CDR3 length: 14 residues. V was cut by 2 bases and J by 0 bases, with 9 bases left in between. Germline lookup yields CDR1 SGHRS and CDR2 YFSETQ. Repertoires were generated with immunoSEQ multiplex PCR, while TCRdb's copy carries only in-frame clones and drops some. Altogether 150,000 to 200,000 clones are present, roughly 95% being singletons, with the ten largest covering 0.95% to 1.1%. This clonotype was sampled from a woman in her twenties or thirties in good health. The chain carries TRBV5-1 and TRBJ2-7, with D maybe TRBD1 (5 bases). Material for sequencing was blood. The CDR3 sequence is CASSFETVSYEQYF. The CDR3 DNA reads as TGCGCCAGCAGCTTCGAGACAGTCTCCTACGAGCAGTACTTC.